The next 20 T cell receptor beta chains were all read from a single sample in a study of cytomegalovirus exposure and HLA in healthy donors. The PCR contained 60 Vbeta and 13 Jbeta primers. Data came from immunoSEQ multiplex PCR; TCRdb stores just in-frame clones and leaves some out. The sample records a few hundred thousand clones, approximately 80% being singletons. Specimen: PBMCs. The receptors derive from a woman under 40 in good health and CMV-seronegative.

The CDR3 region has the DNA TGTGCCAGCAGTTTTGAGGGTTCGAACACTGAAGCTTTCTTT. It codes for CASSFEGSNTEAFF. The rearrangement uses TRBV6-5 and TRBJ1-1; D is uncertain. Germline loops: CDR1 MNHEY, CDR2 SVGAGI. Trimming stripped 4 bases from V and 1 base from J, with 10 bases between. This CDR3 has 14 amino acids.

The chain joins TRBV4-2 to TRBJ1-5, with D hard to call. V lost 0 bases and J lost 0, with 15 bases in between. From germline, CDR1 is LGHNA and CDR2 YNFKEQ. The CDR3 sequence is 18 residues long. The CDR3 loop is CASSQESPASYSNQPQHF. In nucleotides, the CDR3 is TGTGCCAGCAGCCAAGAAAGCCCAGCGTCATATAGCAATCAGCCCCAGCATTTT.

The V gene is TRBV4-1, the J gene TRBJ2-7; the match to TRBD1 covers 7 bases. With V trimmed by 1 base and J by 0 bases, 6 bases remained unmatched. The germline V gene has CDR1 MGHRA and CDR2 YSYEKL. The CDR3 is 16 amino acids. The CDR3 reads CASSQGDGTASYEQYF. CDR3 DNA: TGCGCCAGCAGCCAAGGAGACGGGACAGCCTCCTACGAGCAGTACTTC.

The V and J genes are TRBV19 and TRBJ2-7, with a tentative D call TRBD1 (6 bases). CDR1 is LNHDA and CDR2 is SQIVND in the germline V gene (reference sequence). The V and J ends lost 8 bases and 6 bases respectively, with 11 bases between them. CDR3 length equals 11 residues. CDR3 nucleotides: TGTGCCAGTGGTAGAGGGGGCGAGCAGTACTTC. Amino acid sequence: CASGRGGEQYF. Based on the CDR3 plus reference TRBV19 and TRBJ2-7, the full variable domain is DGGITQSPKYLFRKEGQNVTLSCEQNLNHDAMYWYRQDPGQGLRLIYYSQIVNDFQKGDIAEGYSVSREKKESFPLTVTSAQKNPTAFYLCASGRGGEQYFGPGTRLTVT.

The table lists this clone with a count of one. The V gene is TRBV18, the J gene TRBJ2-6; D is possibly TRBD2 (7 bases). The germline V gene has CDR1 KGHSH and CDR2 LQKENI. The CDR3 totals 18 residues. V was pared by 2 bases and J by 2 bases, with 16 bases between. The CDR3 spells CASSPLWAGGPGANVLTF. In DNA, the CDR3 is TGTGCCAGCTCACCATTATGGGCCGGGGGGCCTGGGGCCAACGTCCTGACTTTC.

CDR3 bases: TGCGCCAGCAGCCCGACAGGCTACTACTCCTACGAGCAGTACTTC. Translated, it gives CASSPTGYYSYEQYF. V gene TRBV5-1 combines with J gene TRBJ2-5; a weak D match, TRBD1 (6 bases). TRBJ2-7 explains the end of the DNA better; the J call may be wrong. The CDR3 consists of 15 residues. The V gene's germline CDR1 is SGHRS and CDR2 YFSETQ.

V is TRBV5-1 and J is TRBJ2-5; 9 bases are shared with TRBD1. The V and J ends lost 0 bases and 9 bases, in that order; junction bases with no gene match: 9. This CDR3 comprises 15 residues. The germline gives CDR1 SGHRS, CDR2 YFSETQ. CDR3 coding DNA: TGCGCCAGCAGCTTGGCCGGGACAGGGATGGATGCCCAGTACTTC. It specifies CASSLAGTGMDAQYF.

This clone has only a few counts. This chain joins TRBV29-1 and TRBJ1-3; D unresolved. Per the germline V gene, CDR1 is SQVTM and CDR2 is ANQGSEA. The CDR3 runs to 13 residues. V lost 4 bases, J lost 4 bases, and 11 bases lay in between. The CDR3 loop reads CSVGESMGNTIYF. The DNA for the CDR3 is TGCAGCGTTGGGGAGTCGATGGGAAACACCATATATTTT.

The CDR3 is CASSVGTGFEAFF. The CDR3 nucleotides are TGTGCCAGCAGCGTCGGGACAGGGTTTGAAGCTTTCTTT. The chain carries TRBV9 and TRBJ1-1; 9 bases match TRBD1. V lost 2 bases to trimming and J lost 7 bases; unmatched junction nucleotides: 3. The CDR3 runs to 13 residues. Germline loops: CDR1 SGDLS, CDR2 YYNGEE.

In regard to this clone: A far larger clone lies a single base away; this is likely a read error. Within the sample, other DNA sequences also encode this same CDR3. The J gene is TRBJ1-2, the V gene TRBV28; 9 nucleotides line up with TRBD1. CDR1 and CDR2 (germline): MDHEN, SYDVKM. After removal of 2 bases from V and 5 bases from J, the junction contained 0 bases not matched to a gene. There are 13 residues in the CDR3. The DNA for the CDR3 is TGTGCCAGCAGTTTAGGACAGGGGTATGGCTACACCTTC. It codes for CASSLGQGYGYTF.

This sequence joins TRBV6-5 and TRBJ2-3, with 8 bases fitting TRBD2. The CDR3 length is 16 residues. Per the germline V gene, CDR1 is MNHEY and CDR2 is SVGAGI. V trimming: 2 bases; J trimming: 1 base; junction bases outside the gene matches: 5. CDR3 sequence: CASSYPAGGGTDTQYF. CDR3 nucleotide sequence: TGTGCCAGCAGTTACCCCGCCGGGGGGGGCACAGATACGCAGTATTTT.

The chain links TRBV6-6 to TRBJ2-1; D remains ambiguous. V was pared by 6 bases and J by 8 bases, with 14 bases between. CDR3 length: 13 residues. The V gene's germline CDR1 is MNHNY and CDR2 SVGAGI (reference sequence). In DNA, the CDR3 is TGTGCCAGCAGACCAAGACTCGGCTATGAGCAGTTCTTC. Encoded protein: CASRPRLGYEQFF.

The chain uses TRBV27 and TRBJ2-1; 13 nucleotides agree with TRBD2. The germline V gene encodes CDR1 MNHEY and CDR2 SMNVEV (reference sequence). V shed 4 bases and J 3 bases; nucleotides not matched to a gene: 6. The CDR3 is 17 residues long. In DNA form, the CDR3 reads TGTGCCAGCAGTTCAGGACTAGCGGGAGTACTCTACAATGAGCAGTTCTTC. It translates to CASSSGLAGVLYNEQFF.

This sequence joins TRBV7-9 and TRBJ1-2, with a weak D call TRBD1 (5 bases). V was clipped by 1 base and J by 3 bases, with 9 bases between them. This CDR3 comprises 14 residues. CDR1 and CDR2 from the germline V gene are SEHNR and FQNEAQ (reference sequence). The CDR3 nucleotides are TGTGCCAGCAGCTTAGTCCAGGGATACTATGGCTACACCTTC. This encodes CASSLVQGYYGYTF.

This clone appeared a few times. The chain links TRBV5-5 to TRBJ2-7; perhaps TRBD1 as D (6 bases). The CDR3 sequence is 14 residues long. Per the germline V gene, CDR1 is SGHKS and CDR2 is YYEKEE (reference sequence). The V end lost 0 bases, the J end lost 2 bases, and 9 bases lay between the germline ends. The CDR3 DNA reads TGTGCCAGCAGCTTGGGCGGACAGCCCTACGAGCAGTACTTC. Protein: CASSLGGQPYEQYF.

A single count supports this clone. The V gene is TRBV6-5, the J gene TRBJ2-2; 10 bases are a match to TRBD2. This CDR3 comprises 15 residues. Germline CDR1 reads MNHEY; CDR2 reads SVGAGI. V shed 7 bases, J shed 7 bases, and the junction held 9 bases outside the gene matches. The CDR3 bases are TGTGCCAGCACCAAACCAGCGGGAGGGGTCGGGGAGCTGTTTTTT. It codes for CASTKPAGGVGELFF.

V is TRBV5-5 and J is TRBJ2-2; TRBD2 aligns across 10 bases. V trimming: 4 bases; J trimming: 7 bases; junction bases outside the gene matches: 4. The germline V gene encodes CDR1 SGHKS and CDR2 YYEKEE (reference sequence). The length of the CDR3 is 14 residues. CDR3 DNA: TGTGCCAGCAGCAGCGGGGGGGCGGGCGGGGAGCTGTTTTTT. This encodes CASSSGGAGGELFF. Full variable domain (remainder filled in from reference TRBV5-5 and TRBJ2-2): DAGVTQSPTHLIKTRGQQVTLRCSPISGHKSVSWYQQVLGQGPQFIFQYYEKEERGRGNFPDRFSARQFPNYSSELNVNALLLGDSALYLCASSSGGAGGELFFGEGSRLTVL.

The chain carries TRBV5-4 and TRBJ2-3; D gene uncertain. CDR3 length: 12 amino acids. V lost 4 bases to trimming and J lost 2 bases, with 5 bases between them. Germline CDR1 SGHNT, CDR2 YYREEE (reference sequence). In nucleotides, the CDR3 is TGTGCCAGCAGCCCCAACACAGATACGCAGTATTTT. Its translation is CASSPNTDTQYF.

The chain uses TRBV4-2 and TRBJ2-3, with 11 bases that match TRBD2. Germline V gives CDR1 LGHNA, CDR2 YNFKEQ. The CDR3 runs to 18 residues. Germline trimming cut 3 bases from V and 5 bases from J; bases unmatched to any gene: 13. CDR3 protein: CASSHGGLLAGVGDTQYF. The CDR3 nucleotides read TGTGCCAGCAGCCATGGCGGCTTACTAGCGGGAGTCGGAGATACGCAGTATTTT.

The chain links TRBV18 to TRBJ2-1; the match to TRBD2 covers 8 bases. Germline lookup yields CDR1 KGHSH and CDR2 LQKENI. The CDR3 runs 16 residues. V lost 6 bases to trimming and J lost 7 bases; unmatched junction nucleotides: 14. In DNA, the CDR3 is TGTGCCAGCTCTCTTTCGCCGGGACTAGGTGGAAATGAGCAGTTCTTC. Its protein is CASSLSPGLGGNEQFF.